This T cell receptor (beta chain) was documented in a study of CD8+ T cells in alopecia areata. Findings and caveats of the study: Lesional scalp, especially alopecia totalis/universalis, showed higher clonality than normal scalp.

About this clone: Its specificity is unknown.

Once RNA had been extracted, it was reverse transcribed into cDNA to act as the sequencing template. Here immunoSEQ multiplex PCR was the method, and the copy in TCRdb shows in-frame clones only, minus some. The table lists about 200,000 clones, roughly three fifths of them singletons. Trimming cost V 7 bases and J 0 bases, with 9 bases left between them. The CDR3 runs to 13 residues. The V gene's germline CDR1 is SNHLY and CDR2 FYNNEI. This chain uses TRBV2 with TRBJ1-1; no reliable D call. This clonotype was sampled from a human donor in good health. The specimen sequenced was CD8+ T cells sorted from blood. The CDR3 region is CASTSVMNTEAFF. The CDR3 nucleotides are TGTGCCAGCACTTCGGTAATGAACACTGAAGCTTTCTTT.